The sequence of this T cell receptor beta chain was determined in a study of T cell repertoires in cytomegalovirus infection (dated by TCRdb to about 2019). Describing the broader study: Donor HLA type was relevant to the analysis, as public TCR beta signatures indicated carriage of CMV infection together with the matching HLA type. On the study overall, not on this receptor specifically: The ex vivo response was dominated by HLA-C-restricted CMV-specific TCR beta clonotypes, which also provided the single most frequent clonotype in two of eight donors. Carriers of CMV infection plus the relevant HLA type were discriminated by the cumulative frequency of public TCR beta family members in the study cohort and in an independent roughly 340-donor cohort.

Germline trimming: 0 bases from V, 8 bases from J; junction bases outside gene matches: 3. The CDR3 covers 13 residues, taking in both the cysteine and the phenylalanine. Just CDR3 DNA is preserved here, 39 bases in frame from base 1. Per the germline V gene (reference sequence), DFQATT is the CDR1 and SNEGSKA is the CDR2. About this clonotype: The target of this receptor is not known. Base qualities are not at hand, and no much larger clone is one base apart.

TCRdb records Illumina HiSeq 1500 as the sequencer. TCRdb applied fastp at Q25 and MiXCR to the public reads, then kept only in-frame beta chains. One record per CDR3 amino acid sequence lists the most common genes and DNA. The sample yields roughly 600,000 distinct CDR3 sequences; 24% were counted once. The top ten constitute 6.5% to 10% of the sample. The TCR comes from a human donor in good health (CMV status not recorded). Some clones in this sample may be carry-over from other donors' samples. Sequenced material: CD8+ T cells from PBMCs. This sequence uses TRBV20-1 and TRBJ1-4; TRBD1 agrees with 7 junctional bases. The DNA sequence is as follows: TGCAGTGCTAGAGAGGCGGGACAGGAAAAACTGTTTTTT. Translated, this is CSAREAGQEKLFF.